The sequence of this T cell receptor beta chain was determined in a study of blood T cells in healthy people across ages. Findings of the study overall: Unknown donor CMV status possibly confounded expanded clonotype changes.

The sample holds one count of this clonotype. Its specificity is unknown. The individuals who served as donors were healthy Caucasians living in Russia, aged roughly 6 to 95. They isolated at least 6.5 million PBMCs from each sample. The second PCR ran about 6 to 12 cycles with a sample-barcoded 5' primer and J-beta primers. TCRdb recomputed calls from the 5' RACE reads with MiXCR, one row per CDR3 protein. Of some 1.4 million distinct CDR3 sequences listed, approximately 38% are singletons. CDR3 length: 13 amino acids. Germline trimming cut 0 bases from V and 9 bases from J; bases unmatched to any gene: 5. Germline CDR1 DFQATT, CDR2 SNEGSKA (reference sequence).

The sequence came from a woman aged 18-30 years in good health. The chain recombines TRBV20-1 with TRBJ2-1; 7 nucleotides line up with TRBD2. Sequencing was done on a sample of blood. The CDR3 sequence is CSARDRGGGEQFF. The CDR3 DNA sequence: TGCAGTGCTAGAGATCGGGGCGGGGGTGAGCAGTTCTTC.